The T cell receptor beta chain described here comes from a study of T-cell memory formation after mild COVID-19. One entry per CDR3 protein results from TCRdb running MiXCR on the 5' RACE reads. The sample lists over 150,000 distinct CDR3 sequences; around a fifth were seen once. For this clonotype: Its antigen is as yet unknown.

CDR3 size: 15 residues. V lost 5 bases and J lost 4; bases outside the gene matches: 8. The germline gives CDR1 SGHNT, CDR2 YENEEA. Findings and caveats of the study: Contracting clones localized mainly to CM and EM when CD4+ and mainly to EMRA when CD8+.

Sequencing input: PBMCs or a T cell subset sorted from them (not recorded which). This clonotype originated in an adult woman who had mild COVID-19 (a few samples of this study predate the infection). Cell type and time point are not known. V gene TRBV11-3 combines with J gene TRBJ2-1, with 7 bases identical to TRBD1. The CDR3 coding sequence is TGTGCCAGCAGCCCCACAGGGGAATCTTACAATGAGCAGTTCTTC. As protein: CASSPTGESYNEQFF. Together with reference TRBV11-3 and TRBJ2-1, the CDR3 gives the full variable domain: EAGVVQSPRYKIIEKKQPVAFWCNPISGHNTLYWYLQNLGQGPELLIRYENEEAVDDSQLPKDRFSAERLKGVDSTLKIQPAELGDSAVYLCASSPTGESYNEQFFGPGTRLTVL.